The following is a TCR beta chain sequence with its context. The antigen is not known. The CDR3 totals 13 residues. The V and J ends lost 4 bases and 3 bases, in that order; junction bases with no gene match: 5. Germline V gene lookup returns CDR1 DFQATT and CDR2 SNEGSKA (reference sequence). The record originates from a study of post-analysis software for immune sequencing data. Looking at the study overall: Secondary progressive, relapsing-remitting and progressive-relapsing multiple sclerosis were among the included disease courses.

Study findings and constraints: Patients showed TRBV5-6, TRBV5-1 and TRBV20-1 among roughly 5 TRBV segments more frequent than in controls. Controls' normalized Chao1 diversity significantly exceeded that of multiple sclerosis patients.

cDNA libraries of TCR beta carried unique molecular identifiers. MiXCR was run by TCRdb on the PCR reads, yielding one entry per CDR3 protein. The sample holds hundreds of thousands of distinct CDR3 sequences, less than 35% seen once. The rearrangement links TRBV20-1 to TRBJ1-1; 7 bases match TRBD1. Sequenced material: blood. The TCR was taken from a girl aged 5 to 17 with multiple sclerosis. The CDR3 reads CSANVRGDTEAFF. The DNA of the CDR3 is TGCAGTGCTAACGTCAGGGGGGACACTGAAGCTTTCTTT.